This T cell receptor (beta chain) is from a study of blood T cell repertoires in COVID-19 (dated by TCRdb to 2018 to 2021). A note on the overall study: Samples covering the acute and convalescent phases of COVID-19 were provided by collaborators in the United States, Italy and Spain. Samples were obtained from the ongoing ImmuneRACE study (first 160 participants) and from 1,254 subjects provided by 6 global collaborators. The material from the prospective study consisted of cDNA or gDNA derived from T cells, B-cell-depleted T cells, or PBMCs. Where available, HLA class I and class II types were taken from metadata supplied by the sample provider and were not determined by assay-based typing. The repertoires were released in a freely available public database meant as a resource for research on the immune response to SARS-CoV-2. Subjects who had been exposed to COVID-19, were actively infected with it, or had recovered from it provided the deeply sampled blood TCRbeta repertoires that made up the dataset. The sample metadata nearly always contained a de-identified subject ID, COVID-19 status, age in years and sex.

TCRbeta CDR3 regions were amplified from genomic DNA by means of the immunoSEQ Assay, a bias-controlled multiplex PCR. Turning to the authors' computational methods: Nucleated cell counts per sample were estimated from amplification of reference gene primers within the assay. To quantify the absolute abundance of each unique TCRbeta CDR3 rearrangement, sequence reads were collapsed and filtered. For each sample, productive Simpson clonality was calculated as the square root of Simpson's diversity index over productive rearrangements. This immuneACCESS table, as held by TCRdb, lists in-frame sequences with V and J called but not all clones. Of the missing ones, under half trace to an unresolved V gene in checked studies; the others have no known cause. The V and J calls and clone size are taken from that table; D and trimming were inferred from the DNA. This sample gives 400,000 to 450,000 clones in total; around 91% of them show up just once. The ten largest clones represent approximately 0.65% of the sample.

General study outcomes and caveats: The amount of clinical and demographic metadata varied by source and participant and was provided uncurated.

V and J are trimmed by 2 bases and 4 bases, and the gene matches miss 15 bases of the junction. The CDR3 numbers 19 residues from cysteine through phenylalanine. Only the CDR3 part of the read is kept: 57 bases, read in frame from the first base. The germline V gene gives CDR1 as SGHRS and CDR2 as YFSETQ. Participants in the prospective study were enrolled through a virtual design, were aged 18 to 89 years, and lived in approximately 24 United States geographic areas. Cohort assignment in the prospective study relied on participant-reported clinical history from a screening survey and a study questionnaire. Recovered participants in ImmuneRACE Cohort 3 were defined as having two consecutive negative NP/OP PCR tests, clearance from a healthcare professional, or resolution of symptoms. Mobile phlebotomists in the prospective study collected whole blood, serum and a nasopharyngeal or oropharyngeal swab from every participant. Prospective study participants could optionally give additional blood draws and questionnaires over an approximately 2-month period. Before DNA extraction, prospective study blood samples were shipped either frozen or at room temperature.

Concerning this clone itself: Its antigen is still unknown. There are no base qualities to consult, and no much larger clone falls within one base.

The chain is made from TRBV5-1 and TRBJ2-1, with 10 middle bases fitting TRBD1. This TCR came from a man aged 18 to 30 who had recovered from COVID-19. Sequencing was done on a sample of PBMCs or T cells enriched from blood (not recorded which). The CDR3 loop reads CASSLGTGEARRVYNEQFF. The sequence in DNA is TGCGCCAGCAGCTTAGGGACAGGGGAGGCCAGACGGGTATACAATGAGCAGTTCTTC. The reference TRBV5-1 and TRBJ2-1 proteins fill in what lies around the CDR3, so the full variable domain reads KAGVTQTPRYLIKTRGQQVTLSCSPISGHRSVSWYQQTPGQGLQFLFEYFSETQRNKGNFPGRFSGRQFSNSRSEMNVSTLELGDSALYLCASSLGTGEARRVYNEQFFGPGTRLTVL.